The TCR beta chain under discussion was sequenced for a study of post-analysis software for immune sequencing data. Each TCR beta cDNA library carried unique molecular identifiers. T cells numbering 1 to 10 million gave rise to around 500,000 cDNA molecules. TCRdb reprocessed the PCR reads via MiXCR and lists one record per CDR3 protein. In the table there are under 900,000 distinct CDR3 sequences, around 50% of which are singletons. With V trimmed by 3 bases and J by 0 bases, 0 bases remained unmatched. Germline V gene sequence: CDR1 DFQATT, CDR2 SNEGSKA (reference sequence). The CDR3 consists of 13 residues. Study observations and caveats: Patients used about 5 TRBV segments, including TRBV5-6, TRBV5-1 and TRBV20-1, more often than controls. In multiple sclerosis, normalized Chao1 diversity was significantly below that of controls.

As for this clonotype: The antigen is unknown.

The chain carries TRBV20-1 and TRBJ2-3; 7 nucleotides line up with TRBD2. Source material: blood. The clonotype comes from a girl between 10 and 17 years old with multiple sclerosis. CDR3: CSARGLSTDTQYF. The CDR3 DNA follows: TGCAGTGCTAGGGGACTAAGCACAGATACGCAGTATTTT.